This T cell receptor beta chain emerged from a study of T-cell memory formation after mild COVID-19 (TCRdb year 2021). Notes on the research overall: TCR sequence clusters from the two donors were largely donor specific. In a couple of donors, T-cell clones that expanded and contracted after mild COVID-19 were followed by sequencing TCRalpha and TCRbeta repertoires longitudinally. Two young, previously healthy adult volunteers made up the cohort, one male and one female.

PBMCs were isolated by Ficoll-Paque density gradient centrifugation. Results the study describes overall, beyond this receptor: Contracting CD4+ clones were found mainly in CM and EM memory subsets, while CD8+ clones were enriched in EMRA. The study covered only a couple of mild cases, and larger cohorts including severe cases with pre-infection samples were considered necessary. Balanced CD4/CD8 phenotypes were observed for clones contracting from day 15 to 85, whereas a bias towards CD4+ was observed for a second wave of clones expanding from day 15 to 37. Some responding clones were detected in pre-infection memory, which suggested that pre-existing cross-reactive memory T cells had joined the SARS-CoV-2 response. Whether the second-wave clones peaking on day 37 were SARS-CoV-2 specific was not confirmed.

V has 4 bases trimmed and J has 9 bases trimmed; junction bases matching no gene number 5. The CDR3, from cysteine to phenylalanine, totals 14 residues. Just CDR3 DNA is preserved here, 42 bases in frame from base 1. CDR1 and CDR2, per the germline V gene, are SGHTA and FQGNSA. The sequencer was an Illumina NovaSeq 6000. TCRalpha and TCRbeta cDNA libraries were constructed by 5'RACE with constant-segment primers, with sample barcodes and unique molecular identifiers being introduced. RNA was extracted from every sample with Trizol reagent. Amplification of the libraries took two PCR steps, and the second step added a second sample barcode plus Illumina TruSeq adapters. Libraries were sequenced on an Illumina NovaSeq with 2 x 150 bp paired-end reads. The source study handled its data this way. Demultiplexing of reads and collapsing into UMI-guided consensus sequences were performed with migec v1.2.7. Using mixcr v2.1.11, UMI consensuses were aligned to TRA and TRB V and J templates and then assembled into clonotypes. Clonotypes were classified as expanded or contracted when called significant by both edgeR and NoisET, with noise models trained on biological replicates. For edgeR calls, the cutoffs were a false discovery rate-adjusted p below 0.01 and a log2 fold-change threshold of 1. As an exploratory analysis of dynamics, max-normalized trajectories of the 1000 most abundant clonotypes were examined with PCA combined with hierarchical clustering. The CD4 or CD8 phenotype of responding clones was assigned using the separately sequenced CD4+ and CD8+ repertoires. TCRdb reprocessing: public reads trimmed at Q25 with fastp, clones called with MiXCR, in-frame beta chains kept. CDR3 protein sequences are deduplicated, and each keeps its most common genes and DNA. The V and J calls and clone size are TCRdb's, not the authors'. This sample lists some 300,000 distinct CDR3 sequences; roughly 21% were detected once. About 21% of the sample goes to the ten largest clones.

Remarks on this clonotype: Its target antigen remains unknown. No base-level quality is on record; no much larger clone is a single base apart.

Sequencing was performed on PBMCs or a T cell subset sorted from them (not recorded which). The chain joins TRBV7-2 to TRBJ2-7; 14 bases in the middle match TRBD2. The TCR sequence derives from a man aged 18 to 29 who had mild COVID-19 (a few samples of this study predate the infection). The sample titles of this study are shuffled in the database, so cell type and time point are left out; the donor was told from shared clones. The CDR3 reads CASSSPGTSGGQYF. Read as DNA, the sequence is TGTGCCAGCAGCTCACCCGGGACTAGCGGGGGGCAGTACTTC.